The 19 T cell receptor beta chains below were found in one sample sequenced in a study of T cells after posttransplantation cyclophosphamide. The repertoire was sequenced with immunoSEQ multiplex PCR; TCRdb's copy has only in-frame clones and lacks some. Of approximately 45,000 clones listed, roughly 88% are singletons. Treatment was busulfan-fludarabine conditioning, a marrow graft, and cyclophosphamide on days +3 and +4. Sequencing used PBMCs, obtained about 64 days after allogeneic stem cell transplant with posttransplant cyclophosphamide. These TCRs come from a male patient between 60 and 69 years old who received an allogeneic stem cell transplant from a related donor and was CMV-positive. The T cells may partly be graft donor cells.

CDR3 protein: CASIKRAQGGENYGYTF. CDR3 in DNA: TGTGCCAGCATCAAAAGGGCCCAGGGGGGAGAGAACTATGGCTACACCTTC. This chain links TRBV11-2 with TRBJ1-2, with 7 bases that match TRBD1. CDR1 is SGHAT, CDR2 FQNNGV, per germline. The CDR3 has 17 residues. V trimming: 7 bases; J trimming: 2 bases; junction bases outside the gene matches: 16.

A single count supports this clone. The J gene is TRBJ1-1, the V gene TRBV7-9; D ambiguous. The V and J ends lost 1 base and 0 bases respectively, with 6 bases between them. The CDR3 covers 14 residues. The germline gives CDR1 SEHNR, CDR2 FQNEAQ (reference sequence). The CDR3 here is CASSLVGVNTEAFF. CDR3 nucleotide sequence: TGTGCCAGCAGCTTAGTCGGGGTGAACACTGAAGCTTTCTTT. Full variable domain (outside the CDR3, taken from reference TRBV7-9 and TRBJ1-1): DTGVSQNPRHKITKRGQNVTFRCDPISEHNRLYWYRQTLGQGPEFLTYFQNEAQLEKSRLLSDRFSAERPKGSFSTLEIQRTEQGDSAMYLCASSLVGVNTEAFFGQGTRLTVV.

The V gene is TRBV19, the J gene TRBJ2-3; TRBD2 matches 7 bases. The CDR3 covers 15 residues. The ends lost 5 bases at V and 1 base at J; junction bases unmatched: 6. Germline V gene lookup returns CDR1 LNHDA and CDR2 SQIVND (reference sequence). The CDR3 coding sequence is TGTGCCAGTAGTGGGGGGAGGGCTCGCACAGATACGCAGTATTTT. Translation gives CASSGGRARTDTQYF.

The chain combines TRBV2 with TRBJ1-6, with D uncertain. Trimming pared 7 bases from V and 11 bases from J, leaving 15 bases between. The CDR3 sequence is 13 residues long. Germline V gives CDR1 SNHLY, CDR2 FYNNEI. CDR3 nucleotides: TGTGCCAGCACGATGACTGATAGCCCACCCCTCCACTTT. This codes for CASTMTDSPPLHF.

The sample holds a few counts of this clone. The chain carries TRBV7-9 and TRBJ1-1, with D perhaps matching TRBD1 (5 bases). The V end lost 1 base, the J end lost 9 bases, and 9 bases lay between the germline ends. The CDR3 loop spans 12 amino acids. Germline V gives CDR1 SEHNR, CDR2 FQNEAQ (reference sequence). CDR3 bases: TGTGCCAGCAGCTTAGATCACAGGAAAGCTTTCTTT. Its translation is CASSLDHRKAFF.

The chain combines TRBV5-4 with TRBJ1-3; D not certain. Trimming took 2 bases from V and 0 from J, leaving 12 bases between them. The V gene's germline CDR1 is SGHNT and CDR2 YYREEE (reference sequence). The CDR3 runs 16 residues. The DNA for the CDR3 is TGTGCCAGCAGCTTCTCGGCAGGCAACTCTGGAAACACCATATATTTT. Its protein is CASSFSAGNSGNTIYF.

CDR3 bases: TGTGCCAGCAGCGAAACCCCCCGAAACAGGCAAGAGACCCAGTACTTC. Amino acid sequence: CASSETPRNRQETQYF. The chain recombines TRBV21-1 with TRBJ2-5; the table's D call TRBD1 went unverified against the DNA. TRBV21-1 is a pseudogene. This CDR3 region has 16 residues.

This clone was counted a single time. The chain carries TRBV7-9 and TRBJ1-2; TRBD1 is a possible D gene (6 bases). In germline, CDR1 is SEHNR, CDR2 FQNEAQ (reference sequence). Trimming pared 3 bases from V and 8 bases from J, leaving 7 bases between. The CDR3 is 11 amino acids. The CDR3 region has the DNA TGTGCCAGCAGCTTTCAGGGGGGCTACACCTTC. Amino acids: CASSFQGGYTF.

The chain uses TRBV7-2 and TRBJ2-7; tentative D call: TRBD2 (5 bases). CDR1 is SGHTA, CDR2 FQGNSA, per germline. This CDR3 has 14 residues. The V end was cut by 4 bases, the J end by 6 bases, with 16 bases between. The DNA for the CDR3 is TGTGCCAGCAGCTCTCCCAATATCCGGGGCGAGCAGTACTTC. This translates into CASSSPNIRGEQYF.

This clone was counted a few times. The chain employs TRBV5-4 and TRBJ1-2; 7 bases align to TRBD1. Germline lookup yields CDR1 SGHNT and CDR2 YYREEE (reference sequence). The CDR3 is 16 residues long. The V segment lost 4 bases and the J segment 3 bases; nucleotides outside the gene matches: 12. This CDR3 reads CASSPGDLTGDYGYTF. CDR3 DNA: TGTGCCAGCAGCCCGGGGGACTTAACAGGGGACTATGGCTACACCTTC.

V gene TRBV9 combines with J gene TRBJ1-2; D perhaps matches TRBD1 (6 bases). V was pared by 3 bases and J by 8 bases, with 23 bases between. The CDR3 runs to 16 residues. Germline values: CDR1 SGDLS, CDR2 YYNGEE. The CDR3 here is CASSAYLLGAQGGYTF. The CDR3 DNA follows: TGTGCCAGCAGCGCCTACCTGTTGGGGGCCCAAGGAGGCTACACCTTC. Drawing the rest from reference TRBV9 and TRBJ1-2, the complete variable domain is DSGVTQTPKHLITATGQRVTLRCSPRSGDLSVYWYQQSLDQGLQFLIQYYNGEERAKGNILERFSAQQFPDLHSELNLSSLELGDSALYFCASSAYLLGAQGGYTFGSGTRLTVV.

The CDR3 reads CASSLGFGGRTFF. The CDR3 region has the DNA TGTGCCAGCAGCTTAGGGTTCGGGGGGCGGACTTTCTTT. The chain has TRBV7-2 and TRBJ1-1, with D perhaps TRBD1 (6 bases). Deletions cut 1 base from V and 12 bases from J, with 15 bases between. The CDR3 has 13 residues. Germline-derived CDR1 and CDR2 are SGHTA and FQGNSA.

This chain connects TRBV5-8 to TRBJ2-5; TRBD2 matches at 14 bases. Germline assignment: CDR1 SGHTS and CDR2 YDEGEE. V shed 4 bases and J 5 bases; nucleotides not matched to a gene: 4. The CDR3 has 15 amino acids. This chain's CDR3 is CASSVRLAGGETQYF. CDR3 bases: TGTGCCAGCAGCGTGAGACTAGCGGGGGGGGAGACCCAGTACTTC.

The chain couples TRBV7-9 to TRBJ2-2, with 9 bases fitting TRBD1. Germline V gives CDR1 SEHNR, CDR2 FQNEAQ (reference sequence). The CDR3 has 16 amino acids. V trimming: 2 bases; J trimming: 3 bases; junction bases outside the gene matches: 4. This CDR3 is CASSLLQGADTGELFF. The CDR3 DNA is TGTGCCAGCAGCTTACTACAGGGGGCCGACACCGGGGAGCTGTTTTTT.

This chain's CDR3 is CASSYSGSSYGYTF. The CDR3 nucleotides are TGTGCCAGCAGTTACTCGGGCAGTTCCTATGGCTACACCTTC. The chain links TRBV6-6 to TRBJ1-2; D unclear. The CDR3 contains 14 residues. Deletions cut 0 bases from V and 4 bases from J, with 9 bases between. The germline gives CDR1 MNHNY, CDR2 SVGAGI (reference sequence).

The gene calls are TRBV6-5 and TRBJ1-1; 9 bases align to TRBD1. Germline lookup yields CDR1 MNHEY and CDR2 SVGAGI. The trim removed 5 bases at V and 3 bases at J, leaving 7 bases unmatched. This CDR3 region has 15 residues. The CDR3 region has the DNA TGTGCCAGCAGTCATGGGACAGGGATACACACTGAAGCTTTCTTT. It translates to CASSHGTGIHTEAFF.

This chain connects TRBV10-1 to TRBJ1-1; TRBD1 aligns across 8 bases. The trim removed 8 bases at V and 8 bases at J, leaving 13 bases unmatched. The V gene's germline CDR1 is WNHNN and CDR2 SYGVQD (reference sequence). The CDR3 is 14 residues long. The CDR3: CASSKTGVTTEAFF. CDR3 in DNA: TGCGCCAGCTCCAAGACAGGGGTCACCACCGAAGCTTTCTTT.

J is TRBJ1-1 and V is TRBV27; 10 bases fit TRBD1. J gave up 7 bases and V 5 bases, and 10 bases lay outside the gene matches. Germline V gives CDR1 MNHEY, CDR2 SMNVEV (reference sequence). This CDR3 contains 15 residues. CDR3 residues: CASSPGQGRGFEAFF. CDR3 DNA sequence: TGTGCCAGCAGTCCGGGACAGGGGAGAGGGTTTGAAGCTTTCTTT.

V and J are TRBV28 and TRBJ2-7, with D possibly matching TRBD2 (6 bases). Germline V CDR1 and CDR2: MDHEN, SYDVKM. The V gene lost 5 bases and the J gene lost 0 bases, with 11 bases spanning the gap. The CDR3 covers 14 residues. CDR3 nucleotides: TGTGCCAGCAGTCTCCAAGCGGGCTCCTACGAGCAGTACGTC. Its protein is CASSLQAGSYEQYV.